This is a list of T cell receptor beta chains from one sample in a study of molecular identifiers for immune sequencing clone quantification. TCRdb used MiXCR to reprocess the PCR reads, holding one entry per CDR3 protein. The sample has hundreds of thousands of distinct CDR3 sequences, 25% seen once. The sequenced sample was naive CD8+ T cells from blood, with Jurkat cell RNA spiked in. The receptor source for this set is a human donor in good health. Some libraries in this study had Jurkat cell RNA spiked in. The CDR3 runs from the conserved cysteine through the conserved F or W. A D gene is named only where the DNA matches it firmly. Size tells how often a clone was seen (once, few, many) or the class of an expanded clone, and some rows leave it out.

v_call	d_call	j_call	clone_size	cdr3_aa	cdr3_nt
TRBV13	TRBD2	TRBJ2-3	-	CASSLGPMSGVGNTQYF	TGTGCCAGCAGCTTAGGCCCTATGAGCGGGGTAGGAAATACGCAGTATTTT
TRBV7-6	TRBD1	TRBJ2-2	few	CASSLVRGQGNTGELFF	TGTGCCAGCAGCTTAGTGCGGGGACAGGGGAACACCGGGGAGCTGTTTTTT
TRBV7-2	-	TRBJ1-5	few	CASSLGVSGDQPQHF	TGTGCCAGCAGCTTAGGTGTTTCAGGGGATCAGCCCCAGCATTTT
TRBV3-1	TRBD2	TRBJ2-1	-	CASSQDPGTSLSSYNEQFF	TGTGCCAGCAGCCAAGATCCCGGGACTAGCCTGAGCTCCTACAATGAGCAGTTCTTC
TRBV20-1	TRBD2	TRBJ2-1	-	CSARDLWTSGMYGEQFF	TGCAGTGCTAGAGATCTGTGGACTAGCGGGATGTATGGTGAGCAGTTCTTC
TRBV5-4	-	TRBJ2-7	few	CASSLAYGSYEQYF	TGTGCCAGCAGCTTGGCCTATGGCTCCTACGAGCAGTACTTC
TRBV6-5	-	TRBJ1-1	many	CASGVTVNTEAFF	TGTGCCAGCGGCGTGACAGTGAACACTGAAGCTTTCTTT
TRBV6-2/TRBV6-3	TRBD1	TRBJ2-7	few	CASSYESDRGTTYEQYF	TGTGCCAGCAGTTATGAATCCGACAGGGGCACGACCTACGAGCAGTACTTC
TRBV30	-	TRBJ2-7	once	CAWSTASPYYGQYF	TGTGCCTGGAGTACAGCTAGCCCATACTACGGGCAGTACTTC
TRBV9	TRBD2	TRBJ2-7	few	CASSSREGMRNEQYF	TGTGCCAGCAGCTCCCGGGAGGGGATGAGGAACGAGCAGTACTTC
TRBV3-1	-	TRBJ2-3	many	CASSQDIAPDTQYF	TGTGCCAGCAGCCAAGATATCGCCCCAGATACGCAGTATTTT
TRBV27	-	TRBJ1-5	-	CASSLLGVGQPQHF	TGTGCCAGCAGCCTATTGGGGGTAGGGCAGCCCCAGCATTTT
TRBV7-2	-	TRBJ2-2	many	CASSSGTGELFF	TGTGCCAGCAGTAGCGGAACCGGGGAGCTGTTTTTT
TRBV20-1	-	TRBJ2-1	few	CSARGSVGLYNEQFF	TGCAGTGCTAGAGGTTCGGTGGGATTGTACAATGAGCAGTTCTTC
TRBV28	TRBD1	TRBJ2-1	-	CASGQGGYNEQFF	TGTGCCAGCGGACAGGGGGGATACAATGAGCAGTTCTTC
TRBV6-2/TRBV6-3	-	TRBJ1-1	-	CASSYSNIEAFF	TGTGCCAGCAGTTACTCGAACATAGAAGCTTTCTTT
TRBV12-3/TRBV12-4	-	TRBJ2-2	few	CASSLLAETEPTGELFF	TGTGCCAGCAGTTTACTGGCGGAGACAGAACCCACCGGGGAGCTGTTTTTT
TRBV19	-	TRBJ1-1	-	CASSIGIQGPEAFF	TGTGCCAGTAGTATCGGGATACAGGGACCTGAAGCTTTCTTT
TRBV29-1	TRBD2	TRBJ2-1	many	CSVRLAGNNEQFF	TGCAGCGTGAGACTAGCGGGGAACAATGAGCAGTTCTTC
TRBV4-3	-	TRBJ2-7	-	CASSLGRGSAYEQYF	TGCGCCAGCAGCCTCGGAAGGGGGAGTGCCTACGAGCAGTACTTC
TRBV12-3/TRBV12-4	-	TRBJ2-7	few	CASSFVRDVTEQYF	TGTGCCAGCAGTTTTGTCAGGGATGTCACCGAGCAGTACTTC
TRBV10-2	-	TRBJ1-2	many	CASSESSAKFNYGYTF	TGCGCCAGCAGTGAGTCGTCAGCAAAGTTTAACTATGGCTACACCTTC
TRBV7-9	-	TRBJ2-4	many	CASSRTDKLSF	TGTGCCAGCAGCAGAACGGACAAGCTCAGCTTC
TRBV6-2/TRBV6-3	-	TRBJ2-7	-	CASKKGGREQYF	TGTGCCAGCAAAAAAGGTGGGAGGGAGCAGTACTTC
TRBV9	-	TRBJ2-5	many	CASSAEGIGETQYF	TGTGCCAGCAGCGCAGAGGGGATCGGAGAGACCCAGTACTTC
TRBV19	-	TRBJ1-1	few	CALRGPGPEAFF	TGTGCCCTCAGGGGCCCCGGCCCTGAAGCTTTCTTT
TRBV7-2	-	TRBJ2-4	many	CASSTHTVLAKNIQYF	TGTGCCAGCAGCACCCATACCGTACTAGCCAAAAACATTCAGTACTTC
TRBV6-2/TRBV6-3	TRBD1	TRBJ2-7	-	CASSYPGQGVSYEQYF	TGTGCCAGCAGTTACCCGGGACAGGGAGTAAGCTACGAGCAGTACTTC
TRBV28	-	TRBJ2-5	few	CASSLDSGVGETQYF	TGTGCCAGCAGTTTAGATTCGGGAGTTGGAGAGACCCAGTACTTC
TRBV2	TRBD2	TRBJ2-3	many	CASSDSLAEASTDTQYF	TGTGCCAGCAGTGATTCTCTAGCGGAAGCTAGCACAGATACGCAGTATTTT
TRBV4-3	-	TRBJ1-6	many	CASSQDMSNSPLHF	TGCGCCAGCAGCCAAGATATGAGTAATTCACCCCTCCACTTT
TRBV7-9	-	TRBJ1-3	few	CASSSTVTTSGNTIYF	TGTGCCAGCAGCTCAACCGTAACAACCTCTGGAAACACCATATATTTT
TRBV4-1	-	TRBJ1-1	few	CASSQNRQHYEAFF	TGCGCCAGCAGCCAAAACCGACAGCATTACGAAGCTTTCTTT
TRBV19	-	TRBJ1-1	-	CASSTPDRLSMNTEAFF	TGTGCCAGTAGTACCCCGGACAGACTTAGCATGAACACTGAAGCTTTCTTT
TRBV6-5	-	TRBJ1-5	many	CASRAGPTAPQHF	TGTGCCAGCAGGGCCGGGCCAACCGCGCCCCAGCATTTT
TRBV14	TRBD2	TRBJ2-5	few	CASSQELPGLAAGTQYF	TGTGCCAGCAGCCAAGAACTTCCGGGACTAGCGGCAGGGACCCAGTACTTC
TRBV19	TRBD1	TRBJ2-7	-	CASNATGTVPYEQYF	TGTGCCAGTAATGCGACCGGGACAGTACCCTACGAGCAGTACTTC
TRBV6-1	-	TRBJ2-3	-	CASSVYDRQSTDTQYF	TGTGCCAGCAGTGTCTACGACAGACAGAGCACAGATACGCAGTATTTT
TRBV9	-	TRBJ2-7	-	CAGSVEGDSYEQYF	TGTGCCGGCAGCGTAGAGGGCGACTCCTACGAGCAGTACTTC
TRBV10-1	-	TRBJ1-5	few	CASSGTFFGPQHF	TGCGCCAGCAGTGGGACTTTTTTCGGGCCCCAGCATTTT
TRBV29-1	TRBD2	TRBJ2-1	many	CSVELAGDAYNEQFF	TGCAGCGTTGAACTAGCGGGAGACGCCTACAATGAGCAGTTCTTC
TRBV2	-	TRBJ2-5	few	CARELAGLQETQYF	TGTGCCAGGGAGCTGGCGGGGCTACAAGAGACCCAGTACTTC
TRBV27	TRBD2	TRBJ2-7	-	CARRPGLAGGAQYF	TGTGCCCGCAGGCCGGGCCTAGCGGGAGGCGCGCAGTACTTC
TRBV6-5	-	TRBJ1-5	many	CASSPTMASNQPQHF	TGTGCCAGCAGCCCCACGATGGCTAGCAATCAGCCCCAGCATTTT
TRBV25-1	-	TRBJ1-1	many	CASVTVGDTEAFF	TGTGCCAGCGTCACCGTCGGTGACACTGAAGCTTTCTTT
TRBV3-1	TRBD1	TRBJ1-1	few	CASSQDARQGAWNTEAFF	TGTGCCAGCAGCCAAGACGCTCGACAGGGGGCTTGGAACACTGAAGCTTTCTTT
TRBV2	-	TRBJ2-1	few	CASSDGRAGSSYNEQFF	TGTGCCAGCAGTGATGGTCGTGCGGGCAGCTCCTACAATGAGCAGTTCTTC
TRBV30	-	TRBJ2-1	many	CACGQNEQFF	TGTGCCTGCGGACAAAATGAGCAGTTCTTC
TRBV4-3	TRBD1	TRBJ2-7	-	CASSQEKQGAYEQYF	TGCGCCAGCAGCCAAGAGAAGCAGGGGGCCTACGAGCAGTACTTC
TRBV5-6	-	TRBJ2-4	many	CASSLPSRTDIQYF	TGTGCCAGCAGCTTGCCCAGCCGGACAGACATTCAGTACTTC
TRBV10-3	TRBD1	TRBJ2-7	many	CAISDPGQGVLYEQYF	TGTGCCATCAGTGACCCCGGACAGGGAGTACTCTACGAGCAGTACTTC
TRBV10-3	-	TRBJ1-1	-	CAISESFLQATNTEAFF	TGTGCCATCAGTGAGTCGTTTCTACAGGCCACGAACACTGAAGCTTTCTTT
TRBV9	-	TRBJ2-5	many	CASSGAGTGLQETQYF	TGTGCCAGCAGCGGAGCGGGTACGGGCCTCCAAGAGACCCAGTACTTC
TRBV19	TRBD1	TRBJ2-5	-	CASSIARGPGTQYF	TGTGCCAGTAGTATAGCTAGGGGGCCGGGGACCCAGTACTTC
TRBV15	TRBD1	TRBJ2-1	many	CATSSQGPNNEQFF	TGTGCCACCAGCTCACAGGGGCCGAACAATGAGCAGTTCTTC